A selection of T cell receptor beta chains follows, all from one sample in a study of shared clonotypes between healthy human individuals. Sequenced by immunoSEQ multiplex PCR; TCRdb stores in-frame clones only, minus some. This table has about 1.4 million clones, roughly 95% appearing once. Sample: naive CD4+ T cells sorted from blood. Source of these receptors: a young man in good health. Each CDR3 is given with its conserved first and last residue. Fields, in order: D gene, V gene, J gene, clone size, CDR3 protein, CDR3 DNA. D genes are given only for firm matches. Clone size, where shown, is once, few, many, or a class for clones that have expanded.

>.|TRBV19|TRBJ1-5|.
CASSILAGGNQPQHF
TGTGCCAGTAGTATCCTTGCAGGGGGCAATCAGCCCCAGCATTTT
>.|TRBV7-8|TRBJ2-2|.
CASSLAGAGELFF
TGTGCCAGCAGCTTAGCGGGGGCCGGGGAGCTGTTTTTT
>TRBD2|TRBV29-1|TRBJ2-1|.
CSVKLAGAYNEQFF
TGCAGCGTAAAACTAGCGGGAGCGTACAATGAGCAGTTCTTC
>TRBD1|TRBV7-6|TRBJ2-2|.
CASSLAAGQGASGELFF
TGTGCCAGCAGCTTAGCGGCGGGACAGGGGGCCTCCGGGGAGCTGTTTTTT
>.|TRBV28|TRBJ1-1|.
CAIIGDTEAFF
TGTGCCATTATCGGGGACACTGAAGCTTTCTTT
>TRBD2|TRBV11-2|TRBJ2-5|.
CASSKTSGSETQYF
TGTGCCAGCAGCAAGACTAGCGGGAGTGAGACCCAGTACTTC
>.|TRBV5-1|TRBJ2-7|once
CASSLDASARGSYEQYF
TGCGCCAGCAGCTTGGACGCTTCGGCCCGAGGAAGCTACGAGCAGTACTTC
>TRBD1|TRBV18|TRBJ2-7|few
CASSPLDRGEQYF
TGTGCCAGCTCACCGCTGGACAGGGGCGAGCAGTACTTC
>TRBD1|TRBV7-9|TRBJ2-7|once
CASSSYRGPYEQYF
TGTGCCAGCAGCTCGTACAGGGGACCCTACGAGCAGTACTTC
>TRBD1|TRBV19|TRBJ1-2|once
CASPTYTGANYGYTF
TGTGCCAGTCCTACCTATACAGGGGCCAACTATGGCTACACCTTC
>TRBD2|TRBV5-1|TRBJ2-1|.
CASSFTSGYNEQFF
TGCGCCAGCAGCTTTACTAGCGGGTACAATGAGCAGTTCTTC